The 26 T cell receptor beta chains below were found in one sample sequenced in a study of blood T cell repertoires in COVID-19. The data were produced by immunoSEQ multiplex PCR, yet TCRdb's version contains in-frame clones alone and is incomplete. The repertoire holds under 300,000 clones, with approximately 87% as singletons. Sequenced sample: peripheral blood. Receptors originate from a man aged 60-69 years who had recovered from COVID-19.

This clone was observed a single time. The chain links TRBV7-8 to TRBJ2-3; D perhaps matches TRBD2 (5 bases). CDR3 length: 16 amino acids. Germline V gene sequence: CDR1 SGHVS, CDR2 FQNEAQ. Trimming removed 4 bases at V and 0 bases at J, with 14 bases between. As DNA, the CDR3 is TGTGCCAGCAGCTCTAGCCGGACTTTAAGCACAGATACGCAGTATTTT. It specifies CASSSSRTLSTDTQYF.

To note about this clone: The same CDR3 can be traced to other DNA sequences in this sample. The rearrangement joins TRBV7-9 to TRBJ2-7, with 7 bases identical to TRBD1. After removal of 1 base from V and 3 bases from J, the junction contained 3 bases not matched to a gene. This CDR3 is 14 amino acids long. Per germline, CDR1 SEHNR and CDR2 FQNEAQ (reference sequence). The CDR3 loop is CASSLGAGGYEQYF. The DNA for the CDR3 is TGTGCCAGCAGCTTAGGGGCAGGGGGCTACGAGCAGTACTTC.

The rearrangement links TRBV15 to TRBJ1-1; D unresolved. Germline loops: CDR1 LNHNV, CDR2 YYDKDF (reference sequence). With 1 base removed from V and 10 bases from J, the gap between germline ends came to 19 bases. The CDR3 has 15 amino acids. The CDR3 reads CATSRATWASRVAFF. CDR3 nucleotides: TGTGCCACCAGCAGAGCCACCTGGGCCTCGCGGGTAGCTTTCTTT.

V gene TRBV5-8 combines with J gene TRBJ2-7; TRBD1 might be the D (6 bases). The CDR3 length is 15 residues. In germline, CDR1 is SGHTS, CDR2 YDEGEE. V lost 1 base and J 2 bases, leaving 13 bases between the germline ends. The CDR3 is CASSLSAGTTYEQYF. The DNA for the CDR3 is TGTGCCAGCAGCTTGTCGGCAGGGACAACCTACGAGCAGTACTTC.

This clone was observed a single time. This sequence joins TRBV28 and TRBJ2-4; D is perhaps TRBD2 (6 bases). V was shortened by 5 bases and J by 2 bases, with 16 bases between the two germline ends. This CDR3 is 16 amino acids long. Germline loops: CDR1 MDHEN, CDR2 SYDVKM. In DNA, the CDR3 is TGTGCCAGCAGTGGGACCGGGAGCGGAACCAAAAACATTCAGTACTTC. It yields the protein CASSGTGSGTKNIQYF.

The rearrangement joins TRBV27 to TRBJ1-5; a possible D gene is TRBD1 (6 bases). The V and J ends lost 5 bases and 3 bases respectively, with 17 bases between them. This CDR3 is built from 16 residues. Germline-derived CDR1 and CDR2 are MNHEY and SMNVEV (reference sequence). CDR3 in DNA: TGTGCCAGCAGTAAGGGACACCAAATAGCCAATCAGCCCCAGCATTTT. Protein product: CASSKGHQIANQPQHF.

The chain links TRBV19 to TRBJ2-3; 8 nucleotides align to TRBD1. The J segment lost 5 bases and the V segment lost 8 bases, leaving 6 bases of the junction unmatched. CDR3 size: 13 residues. CDR1 is LNHDA, CDR2 SQIVND, per germline (reference sequence). As DNA, the CDR3 is TGTGCCAGTCAGCAGGGGGCTGTAGATACGCAGTATTTT. Protein sequence: CASQQGAVDTQYF.

The rearrangement uses TRBV2 and TRBJ1-2; D ambiguous. The germline gives CDR1 SNHLY, CDR2 FYNNEI. Deletions cut 6 bases from V and 8 bases from J, with 7 bases between. The CDR3 contains 10 residues. The CDR3 protein is CASRAVGYTF. As DNA, the CDR3 is TGTGCCAGCAGGGCCGTGGGCTACACCTTC.

The rearrangement links TRBV4-1 to TRBJ2-1, with TRBD1 matching over 7 bases. This CDR3 comprises 16 residues. Germline V CDR1 and CDR2: MGHRA, YSYEKL. Trimming took 0 bases from V and 4 from J; bases not matched to a gene: 6. This chain's CDR3 is CASSQEGTAKYNEQFF. Written as DNA, the CDR3 is TGCGCCAGCAGCCAAGAGGGGACAGCGAAATACAATGAGCAGTTCTTC.

The J gene is TRBJ1-3, the V gene TRBV14, with D unclear. V was cut by 0 bases and J by 0 bases, with 6 bases left in between. The germline V gene encodes CDR1 SGHDN and CDR2 FVKESK. The CDR3 consists of 15 residues. The CDR3 DNA reads as TGTGCCAGCAGCCAAGATCTCCTCTCTGGAAACACCATATATTTT. It translates to CASSQDLLSGNTIYF.

V and J are TRBV7-3 and TRBJ1-1, with 8 bases that match TRBD1. The length of the CDR3 is 15 residues. Germline-derived CDR1 and CDR2 are SGHTA and FQGTGA. J gave up 8 bases and V 1 base, and 9 bases lay outside the gene matches. As DNA, the CDR3 is TGTGCCAGCAGCTTAAAGTCAGGGGGCGCGTCGGAAGCTTTCTTT. This sequence encodes CASSLKSGGASEAFF.

This chain's CDR3 is CASSFLTGGDEQYF. In DNA form, the CDR3 reads TGTGCCAGCAGCTTCTTGACAGGGGGCGACGAGCAGTACTTC. This chain links TRBV11-2 with TRBJ2-7; 10 nucleotides align to TRBD1. Trimming took 3 bases from V and 5 from J; bases not matched to a gene: 4. Germline-derived CDR1 and CDR2 are SGHAT and FQNNGV. CDR3 size: 14 residues. The full variable domain, rest sourced from reference TRBV11-2 and TRBJ2-7, is EAGVAQSPRYKIIEKRQSVAFWCNPISGHATLYWYQQILGQGPKLLIQFQNNGVVDDSQLPKDRFSAERLKGVDSTLKIQPAKLEDSAVYLCASSFLTGGDEQYFGPGTRLTVT.

This chain joins TRBV27 and TRBJ1-4; D unclear. Per germline, CDR1 MNHEY and CDR2 SMNVEV (reference sequence). V lost 7 bases and J lost 8, with 14 bases in between. This CDR3 is built from 13 residues. In DNA form, the CDR3 reads TGTGCCAGCATGAGTCACCTGGAGGAAAAACTGTTTTTT. Its translation is CASMSHLEEKLFF.

Only one count was recorded for this clone. This chain uses TRBV6-1 with TRBJ2-1; D not certain. The CDR3 loop spans 12 amino acids. Trimming took 2 bases from V and 7 from J, leaving 6 bases between them. CDR1 MNHNS and CDR2 SASEGT come from the germline V gene. CDR3 sequence (DNA): TGTGCCAGCAGTGAACGGAGAAATGAGCAGTTCTTC. This encodes CASSERRNEQFF.

The rearrangement joins TRBV28 to TRBJ1-6, with D perhaps matching TRBD1 (6 bases). This CDR3 is built from 15 residues. Germline CDR1 and CDR2: MDHEN and SYDVKM. Trimming took 6 bases from V and 7 from J, leaving 16 bases between them. The CDR3 loop is CASSMTRGANSPLHF. CDR3 DNA: TGTGCCAGCAGCATGACGCGGGGGGCGAATTCACCCCTCCACTTT.

This sequence joins TRBV5-6 and TRBJ2-1, with 14 bases aligning to TRBD2. The germline V gene encodes CDR1 SGHDT and CDR2 YYEEEE. The trim removed 4 bases at V and 8 bases at J, leaving 5 bases unmatched. The CDR3 is 15 residues long. The DNA for the CDR3 is TGTGCCAGCAGCGTCGGACTAGCGGGAGGCTATGAGCAGTTCTTC. This sequence encodes CASSVGLAGGYEQFF.

This chain links TRBV18 with TRBJ2-7; possibly TRBD1 for D (5 bases). Looked up from germline, CDR1 is KGHSH and CDR2 is LQKENI. This CDR3 spans 14 amino acids. Trimming left V 1 base short and J 0 bases short, with 7 bases between. As DNA, the CDR3 is TGTGCCAGCTCACCACGACAGAGCTCCTACGAGCAGTACTTC. Translated, it gives CASSPRQSSYEQYF.

This chain uses TRBV19 with TRBJ1-1; 11 bases are shared with TRBD1. The germline CDR1 and CDR2 sequences are LNHDA and SQIVND (reference sequence). V dropped 5 bases and J dropped 5; count of bases not matched to a gene: 7. The CDR3 is made up of 15 amino acids. CDR3 DNA: TGTGCCAGTAGTTCACGGACAGGGGGCATGACTGAAGCTTTCTTT. Its translation: CASSSRTGGMTEAFF.

The chain has TRBV19 and TRBJ1-5, with TRBD1 identical over 12 bases. CDR1 is LNHDA, CDR2 SQIVND, per germline (reference sequence). Trimming removed 5 bases from V and 7 bases from J; junction bases left unmatched: 6. The CDR3 length is 15 residues. The CDR3 sequence is CASSPGTGGRQPQHF. The CDR3 bases are TGTGCCAGTAGTCCAGGGACAGGGGGCAGGCAGCCCCAGCATTTT. Full variable domain (rest looked up from reference TRBV19 and TRBJ1-5): DGGITQSPKYLFRKEGQNVTLSCEQNLNHDAMYWYRQDPGQGLRLIYYSQIVNDFQKGDIAEGYSVSREKKESFPLTVTSAQKNPTAFYLCASSPGTGGRQPQHFGDGTRLSIL.

With regard to this clone: Within the sample, other DNA sequences also encode this same CDR3. The chain joins TRBV28 to TRBJ1-1; 8 bases match TRBD1. V trimming: 5 bases; J trimming: 6 bases; junction bases outside the gene matches: 5. CDR3 length: 13 residues. Looked up from germline, CDR1 is MDHEN and CDR2 is SYDVKM. CDR3 protein: CASSLGQGAEAFF. As DNA, the CDR3 is TGTGCCAGCAGTCTCGGACAGGGCGCTGAAGCTTTCTTT.

The chain has TRBV28 and TRBJ1-2; 8 nucleotides line up with TRBD1. V lost 4 bases to trimming and J lost 8 bases; unmatched junction nucleotides: 12. Per germline, CDR1 MDHEN and CDR2 SYDVKM. The length of the CDR3 is 15 residues. The CDR3 loop reads CASSSNTQGVGGYTF. CDR3 nucleotide sequence: TGTGCCAGCAGTTCTAATACACAGGGGGTCGGGGGCTACACCTTC.

This clone was recorded a few times. The chain combines TRBV5-1 with TRBJ1-2; weak D call: TRBD1 (6 bases). Germline CDR1 is SGHRS and CDR2 is YFSETQ. CDR3 length: 15 amino acids. The germline V and J ends were trimmed by 2 bases and 8 bases, with 19 bases remaining between them. The CDR3 coding sequence is TGCGCCAGCAGCTTTGGGCAGGGGACGAAAGGCGGCTACACCTTC. Translated, it gives CASSFGQGTKGGYTF.

V usage is TRBV18 and J usage is TRBJ2-2, with 8 bases identical to TRBD2. V was clipped by 3 bases and J by 1 base; unmatched bases: 7. The CDR3 is 17 amino acids. CDR1 is KGHSH, CDR2 LQKENI, per germline. Here the CDR3 reads CASSPVEAGGNTGELFF. The CDR3 coding sequence is TGTGCCAGCTCACCTGTCGAGGCGGGGGGGAACACCGGGGAGCTGTTTTTT.

The CDR3 loop is CASSLVRGQSYEQYF. CDR3 sequence (DNA): TGTGCCAGCAGCTTAGTTAGGGGACAGAGCTACGAGCAGTACTTC. The chain employs TRBV7-9 and TRBJ2-7, with 7 bases matching TRBD1. From germline, CDR1 is SEHNR and CDR2 FQNEAQ (reference sequence). J lost 3 bases, V lost 1 base, and 6 bases had no gene match. The CDR3 covers 15 residues.

This chain's CDR3 is CASRISGGASYNEQFF. The CDR3 region has the DNA TGTGCCAGCAGGATTAGCGGGGGGGCCTCCTACAATGAGCAGTTCTTC. This chain connects TRBV2 to TRBJ2-1; 11 nucleotides match TRBD2. The ends lost 6 bases at V and 0 bases at J; junction bases unmatched: 4. Germline V gene lookup returns CDR1 SNHLY and CDR2 FYNNEI. This CDR3 is 16 amino acids long.

The chain carries TRBV7-8 and TRBJ1-2; D might be TRBD1 (6 bases). CDR1 and CDR2 (germline): SGHVS, FQNEAQ. This CDR3 has 16 amino acids. Trimming cost V 10 bases and J 0 bases, with 21 bases left between them. The CDR3 sequence: CATRYVTGGPNYGYTF. CDR3 DNA: TGTGCCACCAGGTACGTGACGGGGGGCCCTAACTATGGCTACACCTTC.